One sample yielded the 12 T cell receptor beta chains listed below, sequenced in a study of PD-1 blockade in classical Hodgkin lymphoma. There was relapse after autologous stem cell transplantation in every patient, and there was variation in brentuximab vedotin exposure. Sequenced by immunoSEQ multiplex PCR; TCRdb stores in-frame clones only, minus some. The table has about 72,000 clones, about 92% seen once. The sample consisted of peripheral blood mononuclear cells (PBMCs), taken at baseline. These receptors were taken from a human donor with classical Hodgkin lymphoma.

The chain links TRBV10-1 to TRBJ2-4, with D possibly TRBD2 on 5 matching bases. This CDR3 spans 15 amino acids. Between the trimmed V and J ends, which lost 4 bases and 4 bases, there was a span of 14 bases. Germline loops: CDR1 WNHNN, CDR2 SYGVQD (reference sequence). CDR3 sequence: CASSAQSGIKNIQYF. The CDR3 nucleotides are TGCGCCAGCAGTGCACAATCCGGGATTAAAAACATTCAGTACTTC.

The chain combines TRBV7-3 with TRBJ2-3, with 7 positions matching TRBD2. Germline lookup yields CDR1 SGHTA and CDR2 FQGTGA. The CDR3 is made up of 16 amino acids. Unmatched junction bases numbered 10, after V lost 5 bases and J lost 2 bases. The CDR3 here is CASSPQAGTNTDTQYF. CDR3 bases: TGTGCCAGCAGCCCCCAAGCCGGGACTAACACAGATACGCAGTATTTT.

The J gene is TRBJ1-2, the V gene TRBV6-5, with D uncertain. Trimming cost V 6 bases and J 7 bases, with 15 bases left between them. The CDR3 consists of 13 residues. Germline CDR1 is MNHEY and CDR2 is SVGAGI. The CDR3 spells CASRSLLESGYTF. The CDR3 DNA sequence: TGTGCCAGCAGGTCCCTTTTGGAATCTGGCTACACCTTC.

CDR3 loop: CASSQGYGGYEQYF. In DNA, the CDR3 is TGCGCCAGCAGCCAAGGGTACGGGGGGTACGAGCAGTACTTC. The chain links TRBV4-3 to TRBJ2-7, with TRBD2 matching 7 bases. There are 14 residues in the CDR3. Trimming at V came to 1 base and at J to 4 bases, leaving 4 bases not matched to a gene. The V gene's germline CDR1 is LGHNA and CDR2 YSLEER.

As DNA, the CDR3 is TGTGCCAGCAGCTTAGCGACAGGGCGGTTGGATAATTCACCCCTCCACTTT. This gives the protein CASSLATGRLDNSPLHF. The chain recombines TRBV5-8 with TRBJ1-6, with TRBD1 matching over 7 bases. The CDR3 length is 17 residues. V shed 2 bases and J 5 bases; nucleotides not matched to a gene: 10. CDR1 SGHTS and CDR2 YDEGEE come from the germline V gene.

The rearrangement joins TRBV25-1 to TRBJ2-3, with 12 bases identical to TRBD2. The CDR3 spans 17 residues. CDR1 is MGHDK, CDR2 SYGVNS, per germline. V gave up 2 bases and J gave up 3 bases; unmatched junction bases: 6. The CDR3 reads CASSEPRLAGVTDTQYF. Here the CDR3 DNA reads TGTGCCAGCAGTGAACCCCGACTAGCGGGGGTGACAGATACGCAGTATTTT.

The chain links TRBV14 to TRBJ2-1, with TRBD2 identical over 12 bases. The ends lost 4 bases at V and 4 bases at J; junction bases unmatched: 5. Germline lookup yields CDR1 SGHDN and CDR2 FVKESK. The CDR3 has 16 amino acids. The CDR3: CASSPRLAGAYNEQFF. The DNA for the CDR3 is TGTGCCAGCAGCCCGCGACTAGCGGGAGCGTACAATGAGCAGTTCTTC.

This sequence joins TRBV29-1 and TRBJ1-3; no clear D. V lost 3 bases, J lost 3 bases, and 9 bases lay in between. CDR1 is SQVTM, CDR2 ANQGSEA, per germline. The CDR3 runs to 13 residues. The CDR3 DNA reads as TGCAGCGTTGAGGCGGGGAATGGAAACACCATATATTTT. Its translation is CSVEAGNGNTIYF.

V gene TRBV7-9 combines with J gene TRBJ1-2, with D hard to call. From germline, CDR1 is SEHNR and CDR2 FQNEAQ (reference sequence). V lost 2 bases to trimming and J lost 2 bases, with 9 bases between them. CDR3 size: 14 residues. In DNA, the CDR3 is TGTGCCAGCAGCTTAATGCAAGGGAACTATGGCTACACCTTC. Translating it yields CASSLMQGNYGYTF.

The J gene is TRBJ2-7, the V gene TRBV28; D remains ambiguous. V shed 0 bases and J shed 7 bases, with 10 bases lying between them. The CDR3 totals 13 residues. The germline V gene encodes CDR1 MDHEN and CDR2 SYDVKM. The CDR3 DNA sequence: TGTGCCAGCAGTTTATGGGCGGAGCTGGAGCAGTACTTC. Translated: CASSLWAELEQYF.

CDR3 sequence reads: CASSVEKGGTLVYNEQFF. In nucleotides, the CDR3 is TGTGCCAGCAGCGTAGAAAAAGGCGGGACACTGGTATACAATGAGCAGTTCTTC. This chain connects TRBV9 to TRBJ2-1; D may match TRBD1 or TRBD2 (6 bases each). Germline V gene data show CDR1 as SGDLS and CDR2 as YYNGEE. The V end was cut by 0 bases, the J end by 4 bases, with 20 bases between. This CDR3 spans 18 amino acids.

The chain couples TRBV6-1 to TRBJ1-2, with 8 bases aligning to TRBD1. The junction had 7 bases not matched to a gene; V was cut back by 3 bases and J by 4 bases. Germline assignment: CDR1 MNHNS and CDR2 SASEGT. This CDR3 region has 15 residues. The DNA for the CDR3 is TGTGCCAGCAGTGACGCGGGACAGGAGGTCTATGGCTACACCTTC. It codes for CASSDAGQEVYGYTF.